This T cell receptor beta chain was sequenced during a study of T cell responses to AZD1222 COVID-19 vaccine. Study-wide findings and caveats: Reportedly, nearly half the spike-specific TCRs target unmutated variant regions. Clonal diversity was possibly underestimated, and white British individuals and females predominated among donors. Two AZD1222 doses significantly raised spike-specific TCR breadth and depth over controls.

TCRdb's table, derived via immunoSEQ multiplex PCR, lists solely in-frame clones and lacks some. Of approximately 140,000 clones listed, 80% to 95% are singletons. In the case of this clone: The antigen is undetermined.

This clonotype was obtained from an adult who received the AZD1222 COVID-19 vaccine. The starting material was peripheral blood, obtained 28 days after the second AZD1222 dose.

CDR3 protein: CASSGGQGATYGYTF. The CDR3 nucleotides are TGTGCCAGCTCGGGGGGACAGGGGGCGACCTATGGCTACACCTTC. The V call is TRBV18, the J call TRBJ1-2; 12 nucleotides match TRBD1. Germline CDR1 is KGHSH and CDR2 is LQKENI. V was pared by 6 bases and J by 4 bases, with 6 bases of the junction left unmatched. This CDR3 contains 15 residues.